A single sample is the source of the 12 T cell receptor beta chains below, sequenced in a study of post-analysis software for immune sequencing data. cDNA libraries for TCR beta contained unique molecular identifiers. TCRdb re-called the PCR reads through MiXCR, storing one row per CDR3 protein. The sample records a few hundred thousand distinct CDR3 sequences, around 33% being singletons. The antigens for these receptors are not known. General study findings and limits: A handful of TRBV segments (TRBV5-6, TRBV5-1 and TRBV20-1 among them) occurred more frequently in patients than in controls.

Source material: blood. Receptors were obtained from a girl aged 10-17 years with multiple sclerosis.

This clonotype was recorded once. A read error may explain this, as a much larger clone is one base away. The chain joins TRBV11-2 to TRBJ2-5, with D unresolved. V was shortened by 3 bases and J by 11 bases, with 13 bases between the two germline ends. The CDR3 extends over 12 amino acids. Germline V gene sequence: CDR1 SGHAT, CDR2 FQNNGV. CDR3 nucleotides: TGTGCCAGCAGCTTTGAATGGTTAGGGCAGTACTTC. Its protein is CASSFEWLGQYF.

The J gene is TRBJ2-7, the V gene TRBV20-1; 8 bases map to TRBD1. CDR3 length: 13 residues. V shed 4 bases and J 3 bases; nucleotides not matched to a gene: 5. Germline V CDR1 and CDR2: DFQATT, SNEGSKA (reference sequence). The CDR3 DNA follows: TGCAGTGCTATCGGACAGGGACTCTACGAGCAGTACTTC. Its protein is CSAIGQGLYEQYF.

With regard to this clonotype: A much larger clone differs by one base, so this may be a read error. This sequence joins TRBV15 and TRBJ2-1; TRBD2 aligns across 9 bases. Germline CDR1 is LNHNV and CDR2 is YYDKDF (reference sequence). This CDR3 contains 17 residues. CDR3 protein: CATSRGFIAGAYNVQFF. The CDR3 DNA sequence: TGTGCCACCAGCAGGGGTTTTATAGCGGGGGCCTACAATGTGCAGTTCTTC.

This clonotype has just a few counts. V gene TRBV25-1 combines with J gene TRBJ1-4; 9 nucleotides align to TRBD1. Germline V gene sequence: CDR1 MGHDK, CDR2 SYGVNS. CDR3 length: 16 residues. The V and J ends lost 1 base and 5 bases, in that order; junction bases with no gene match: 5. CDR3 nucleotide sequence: TGTGCCAGCAGTGAATTTCGGGGGACAGGGAATGAAAAACTGTTTTTT. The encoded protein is CASSEFRGTGNEKLFF.

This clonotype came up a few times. Written as DNA, the CDR3 is TGCGCCAGCAGCTCTTCAGTCGCCTACGAGCAGTACTTC. It specifies CASSSSVAYEQYF. The rearrangement uses TRBV5-1 and TRBJ2-7; unclear D gene. CDR3 length equals 13 residues. The ends were cut back, 3 bases at V and 2 bases at J, with 9 bases in the middle. Germline assignment: CDR1 SGHRS and CDR2 YFSETQ.

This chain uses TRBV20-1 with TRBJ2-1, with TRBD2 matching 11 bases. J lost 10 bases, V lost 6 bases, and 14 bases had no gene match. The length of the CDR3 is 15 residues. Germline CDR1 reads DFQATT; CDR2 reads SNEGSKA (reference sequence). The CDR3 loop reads CSAHSSGGSSVEQFF. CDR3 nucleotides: TGCAGTGCCCACTCTAGCGGGGGGTCTTCGGTAGAGCAGTTCTTC.

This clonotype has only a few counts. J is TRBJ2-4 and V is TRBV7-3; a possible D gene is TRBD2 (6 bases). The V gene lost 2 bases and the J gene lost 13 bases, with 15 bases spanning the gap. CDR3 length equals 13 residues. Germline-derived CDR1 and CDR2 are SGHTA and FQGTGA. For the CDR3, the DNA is TGTGCCAGCAGCTTAGACGCGACGGGAGAGCAGTACTTC. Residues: CASSLDATGEQYF.

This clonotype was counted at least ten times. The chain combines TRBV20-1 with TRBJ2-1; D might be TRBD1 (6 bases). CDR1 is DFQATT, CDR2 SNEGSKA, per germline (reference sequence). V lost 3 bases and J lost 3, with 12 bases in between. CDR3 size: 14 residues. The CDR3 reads CSARVLGGYNEQFF. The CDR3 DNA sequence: TGCAGTGCTAGGGTCCTAGGGGGCTACAATGAGCAGTTCTTC.

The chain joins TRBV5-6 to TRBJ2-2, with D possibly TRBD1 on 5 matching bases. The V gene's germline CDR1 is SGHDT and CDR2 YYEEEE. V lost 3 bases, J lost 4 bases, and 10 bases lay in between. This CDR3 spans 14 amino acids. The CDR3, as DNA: TGTGCCAGCAGCTCGCAGGGTGGCACCGGGGAGCTGTTTTTT. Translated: CASSSQGGTGELFF.

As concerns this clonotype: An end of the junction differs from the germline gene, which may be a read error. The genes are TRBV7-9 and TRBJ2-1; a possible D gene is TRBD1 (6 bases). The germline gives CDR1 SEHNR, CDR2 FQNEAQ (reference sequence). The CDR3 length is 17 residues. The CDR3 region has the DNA TGTGCCAACAGCTCCGGTCGAACAGGGAGCTCCTACAATGAGCAGTTCTTC. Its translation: CANSSGRTGSSYNEQFF. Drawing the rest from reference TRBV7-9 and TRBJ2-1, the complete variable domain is DTGVSQNPRHKITKRGQNVTFRCDPISEHNRLYWYRQTLGQGPEFLTYFQNEAQLEKSRLLSDRFSAERPKGSFSTLEIQRTEQGDSAMYLCANSSGRTGSSYNEQFFGPGTRLTVL.

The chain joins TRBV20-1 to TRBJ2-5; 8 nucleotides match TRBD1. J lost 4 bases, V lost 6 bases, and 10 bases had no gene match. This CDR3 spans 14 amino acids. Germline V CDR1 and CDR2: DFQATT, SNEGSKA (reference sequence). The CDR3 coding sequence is TGCAGTGCCCCTGGGGCAGGGGGCCCAGAGACCCAGTACTTC. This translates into CSAPGAGGPETQYF.

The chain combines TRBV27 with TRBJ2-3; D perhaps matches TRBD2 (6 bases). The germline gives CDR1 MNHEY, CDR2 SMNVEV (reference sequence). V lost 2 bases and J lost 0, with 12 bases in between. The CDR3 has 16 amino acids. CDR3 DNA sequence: TGTGCCAGCAGTTTAGGGGCGGGGATTAGCACAGATACGCAGTATTTT. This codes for CASSLGAGISTDTQYF.